This record concerns one T cell receptor beta chain sequence. The CDR3 is 13 amino acids. The ends were cut back, 3 bases at V and 3 bases at J, with 9 bases in the middle. Germline-derived CDR1 and CDR2 are MNHEY and SMNVEV (reference sequence). These data come from a study of blood T cell repertoires in COVID-19. Study details: Both acute and convalescent COVID-19 samples were obtained from the United States, Italy and Spain.

Assay: immunoSEQ multiplex PCR; the TCRdb copy retains only in-frame clones and omits some. The sample consists of 130,000 to 150,000 clones, about 86% of them appearing once. The TCR comes from a woman older than 75 with acute or convalescent COVID-19. The chain couples TRBV27 to TRBJ2-7; D ambiguous. Sequencing input: peripheral blood. For the CDR3, the DNA is TGTGCCAGCAGTTTGAACAGTTTCTACGAGCAGTACTTC. Its translation: CASSLNSFYEQYF.